This paragraph covers one T cell receptor beta chain sequence. What it recognizes is unknown. CDR1 is SGDLS and CDR2 is YYNGEE in the germline V gene. This CDR3 has 14 residues. This specimen comes from a study of post-analysis software for immune sequencing data. Findings and limits, study-wide: Patients had higher frequencies than controls of a handful of TRBV segments, including TRBV5-6, TRBV5-1 and TRBV20-1.

Tagging with unique molecular identifiers was a feature of the TCR beta cDNA libraries. TCRdb processed the PCR reads anew with MiXCR; each CDR3 protein has one entry. This sample has over 700,000 distinct CDR3 sequences, with less than 35% found just once. The genes are TRBV9 and TRBJ2-7, with D maybe TRBD2 (5 bases). The J call is in doubt because the DNA end fits TRBJ2-5 better. This receptor was identified in a girl aged 5-17 years with multiple sclerosis. Sequencing was done on a sample of blood. CDR3 coding DNA: TGTGCCAGCAGCGTAGCGGGGTGGGGAGAGACCCAGTACTTC. Translating gives CASSVAGWGETQYF.